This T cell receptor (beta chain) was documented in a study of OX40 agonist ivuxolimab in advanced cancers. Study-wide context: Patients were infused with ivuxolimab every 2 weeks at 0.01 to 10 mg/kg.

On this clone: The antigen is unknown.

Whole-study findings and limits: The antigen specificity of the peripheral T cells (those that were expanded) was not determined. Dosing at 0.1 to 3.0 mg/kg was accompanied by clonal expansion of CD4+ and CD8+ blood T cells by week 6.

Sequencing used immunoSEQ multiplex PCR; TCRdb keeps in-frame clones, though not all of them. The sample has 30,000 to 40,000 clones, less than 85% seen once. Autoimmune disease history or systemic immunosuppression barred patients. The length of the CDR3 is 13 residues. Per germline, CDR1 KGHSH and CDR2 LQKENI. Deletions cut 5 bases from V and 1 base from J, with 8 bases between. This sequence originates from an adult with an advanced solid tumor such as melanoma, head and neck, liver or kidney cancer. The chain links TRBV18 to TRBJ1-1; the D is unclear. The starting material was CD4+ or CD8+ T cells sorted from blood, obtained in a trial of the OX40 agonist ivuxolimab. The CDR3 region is CASSEQTNTEAFF. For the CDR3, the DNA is TGTGCCAGCTCAGAACAGACGAACACTGAAGCTTTCTTT.